This T cell receptor (beta chain) was profiled in a study of blood T cell repertoires in COVID-19. Study-level information: Collection of acute and convalescent COVID-19 samples took place in the United States, Italy and Spain. T cells, B-cell-depleted T cells, or PBMCs supplied cDNA or gDNA.

Per the original methods: Reference gene primers were amplified, and this amplification served to estimate nucleated cell counts. The assay was immunoSEQ multiplex PCR, and TCRdb's table has in-frame clones only and misses some. D and trimming were read from the DNA, whereas the V and J calls and clone size are those reported in that table. The table lists more than 200,000 clones, roughly 90% of them singletons. This TCR derives from a woman between 40 and 55 years old who had recovered from COVID-19. Material for sequencing was peripheral blood.

The CDR3 spells CASSLRGEKLFF. The CDR3 coding sequence is TGCGCCAGCAGCTTAAGGGGAGAAAAACTGTTTTTT. The rearrangement uses TRBV5-1 and TRBJ1-4; the D gene is possibly TRBD1 (5 bases). V was shortened by 2 bases and J by 8 bases, with 7 bases between the two germline ends. The CDR3 has 12 residues. The germline CDR1 and CDR2 sequences are SGHRS and YFSETQ.